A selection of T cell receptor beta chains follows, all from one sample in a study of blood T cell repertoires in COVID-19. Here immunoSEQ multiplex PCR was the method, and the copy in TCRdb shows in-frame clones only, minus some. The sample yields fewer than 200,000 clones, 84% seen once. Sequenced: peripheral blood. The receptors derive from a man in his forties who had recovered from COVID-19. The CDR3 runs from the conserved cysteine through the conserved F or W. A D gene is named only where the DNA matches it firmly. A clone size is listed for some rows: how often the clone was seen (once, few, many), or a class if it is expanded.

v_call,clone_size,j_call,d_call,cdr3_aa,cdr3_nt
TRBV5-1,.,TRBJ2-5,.,CASSFDRETQYF,TGCGCCAGCAGCTTCGACAGAGAGACCCAGTACTTC
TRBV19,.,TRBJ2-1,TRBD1,CASSPGGSPNEQFF,TGTGCCAGTAGTCCAGGGGGCTCGCCCAATGAGCAGTTCTTC
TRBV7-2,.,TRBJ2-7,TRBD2,CASSLPTSGLNEQYF,TGTGCCAGCAGCTTACCGACTAGCGGCCTAAACGAGCAGTACTTC
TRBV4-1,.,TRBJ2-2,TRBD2,CASSRPSGGLQTGELFF,TGCGCCAGCAGCCGACCTAGCGGGGGCCTTCAAACCGGGGAGCTGTTTTTT
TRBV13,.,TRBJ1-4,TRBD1,CASSLRVTGREKLFF,TGTGCCAGCAGCTTACGTGTGACAGGGAGGGAAAAACTGTTTTTT
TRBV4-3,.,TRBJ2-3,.,CASSPRGSSTDTQYF,TGCGCCAGCAGCCCCCGAGGATCTAGCACAGATACGCAGTATTTT
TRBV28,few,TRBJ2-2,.,CASSLPPFNTGELFF,TGTGCCAGCAGTTTACCTCCTTTCAACACCGGGGAGCTGTTTTTT
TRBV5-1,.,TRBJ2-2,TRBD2,CASSFSGRPGELFF,TGCGCCAGCAGCTTTAGCGGGAGGCCCGGGGAGCTGTTTTTT
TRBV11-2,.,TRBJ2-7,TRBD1,CASSPGTGVRYEQYF,TGTGCCAGCAGCCCCGGGACAGGGGTGAGGTACGAGCAGTACTTC
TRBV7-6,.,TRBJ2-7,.,CASSLSGPVGGQYF,TGTGCCAGCAGCTTATCCGGCCCAGTAGGCGGGCAGTACTTC
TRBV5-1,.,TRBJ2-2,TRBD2,CASSSKREETGELFF,TGCGCCAGCAGCTCCAAGCGGGAGGAAACCGGGGAGCTGTTTTTT
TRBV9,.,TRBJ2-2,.,CASSVEGGITGELFF,TGTGCCAGCAGCGTAGAAGGGGGTATCACCGGGGAGCTGTTTTTT
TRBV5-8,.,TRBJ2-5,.,CASNPKSGIPWRETQYF,TGTGCCAGCAACCCAAAATCCGGGATACCTTGGCGAGAGACCCAGTACTTC
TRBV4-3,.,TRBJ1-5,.,CASSRYRDQPQHF,TGCGCCAGCAGCCGCTACAGGGATCAGCCCCAGCATTTT
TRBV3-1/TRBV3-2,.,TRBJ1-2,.,CASSLSGSPGGYTF,TGTGCCAGCAGCCTCTCCGGAAGCCCAGGAGGCTACACCTTC
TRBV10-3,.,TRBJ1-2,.,CAISESQANYGYTF,TGTGCCATCAGTGAGTCTCAGGCTAACTATGGCTACACCTTC
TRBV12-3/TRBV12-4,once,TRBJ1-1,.,CASSSPGSEAFF,TGTGCCAGCAGTTCCCCGGGGAGTGAAGCTTTCTTT
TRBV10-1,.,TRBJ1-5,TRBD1,CASSESAGGAPGGQPQHF,TGCGCCAGCAGTGAGTCGGCAGGGGGCGCCCCGGGGGGTCAGCCCCAGCATTTT
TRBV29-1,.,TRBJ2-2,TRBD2,CSVVGPGGPGELFF,TGCAGCGTTGTTGGGCCGGGAGGGCCCGGGGAGCTGTTTTTT
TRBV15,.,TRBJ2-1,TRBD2,CATSREGPAGAYNEQFF,TGTGCCACCAGCAGAGAGGGCCCAGCGGGAGCCTACAATGAGCAGTTCTTC
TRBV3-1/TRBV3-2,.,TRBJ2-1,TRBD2,CASSQGRGSSYNEQFF,TGTGCCAGCAGCCAAGGACGCGGGAGTTCCTACAATGAGCAGTTCTTC
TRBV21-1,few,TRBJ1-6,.,CASSKDRGRNNSPLHF,TGTGCCAGCAGCAAAGACAGGGGGCGAAATAATTCACCCCTCCACTTT
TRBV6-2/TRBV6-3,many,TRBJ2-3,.,CASSYSEGSTDTQYF,TGTGCCAGCAGTTACTCGGAGGGTAGCACAGATACGCAGTATTTT
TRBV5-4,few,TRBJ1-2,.,CASSLGGSYGYTF,TGTGCCAGCAGCTTGGGAGGGTCCTATGGCTACACCTTC
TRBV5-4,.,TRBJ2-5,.,CASSLTGLETQYF,TGTGCCAGCAGCTTGACCGGGTTAGAGACCCAGTACTTC
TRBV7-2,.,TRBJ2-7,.,CASSLSEPFYEQYF,TGTGCCAGCAGCTTAAGTGAGCCTTTTTACGAGCAGTACTTC
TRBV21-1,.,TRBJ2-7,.,CASSPPGQGPYEQYF,TGTGCCAGCAGCCCCCCGGGACAGGGTCCCTACGAGCAGTACTTC
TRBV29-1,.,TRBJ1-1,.,CSVDRPSVRDTEAFF,TGCAGCGTTGACCGCCCGTCCGTGAGGGACACTGAAGCTTTCTTT
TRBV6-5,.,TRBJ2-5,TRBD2,CASSYRPSGSSGTQYF,TGTGCCAGCAGTTACAGGCCTAGCGGGAGTAGTGGGACCCAGTACTTC
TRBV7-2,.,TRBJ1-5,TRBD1,CASSFKQGARQPQHF,TGTGCCAGCAGCTTCAAGCAGGGGGCACGGCAGCCCCAGCATTTT
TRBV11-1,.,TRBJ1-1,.,CASSPRDNMNTEAFF,TGTGCCAGCAGCCCCCGTGACAATATGAACACTGAAGCTTTCTTT
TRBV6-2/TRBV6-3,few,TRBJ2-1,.,CASSYPYNEQFF,TGTGCCAGCAGTTACCCTTACAATGAGCAGTTCTTC
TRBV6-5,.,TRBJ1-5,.,CASSSGGGGGQPQHF,TGTGCCAGCAGCAGCGGGGGGGGTGGTGGACAGCCCCAGCATTTT
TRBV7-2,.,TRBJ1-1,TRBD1,CASSYRGNTEAFF,TGTGCCAGCAGCTACAGGGGGAACACTGAAGCTTTCTTT